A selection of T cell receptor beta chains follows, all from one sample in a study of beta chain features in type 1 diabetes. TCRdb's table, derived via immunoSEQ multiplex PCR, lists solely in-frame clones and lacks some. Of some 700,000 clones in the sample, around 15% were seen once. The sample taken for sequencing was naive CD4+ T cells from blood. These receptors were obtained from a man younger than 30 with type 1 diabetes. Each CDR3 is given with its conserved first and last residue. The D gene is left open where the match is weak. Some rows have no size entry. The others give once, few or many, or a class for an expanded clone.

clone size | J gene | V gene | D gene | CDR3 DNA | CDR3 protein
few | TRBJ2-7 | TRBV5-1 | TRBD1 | TGCGCCAGCAGCTTGGAGGTTCAGGGGGCCAGCTCCTACGAGCAGTACTTC | CASSLEVQGASSYEQYF
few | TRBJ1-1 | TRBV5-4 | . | TGTGCCAGCAGGAAGGGGTTTAACACTGAAGCTTTCTTT | CASRKGFNTEAFF
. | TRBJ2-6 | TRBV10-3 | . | TGTGCCATCAGTGAAAGTGTGGGGGCCAACGTCCTGACTTTC | CAISESVGANVLTF
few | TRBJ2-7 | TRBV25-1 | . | TGTGCCAGCAGTGAAGTCGGGGGGCAGGGGGCTTACGAGCAGTACTTC | CASSEVGGQGAYEQYF
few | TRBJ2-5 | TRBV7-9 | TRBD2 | TGTGCCAGCAGCTTAGTGGGGACTAGCGGGGGCCAAGAGACCCAGTACTTC | CASSLVGTSGGQETQYF
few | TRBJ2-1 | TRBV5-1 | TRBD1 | TGCGCCAGCAGCTTGGCCCTCCGAGACAGGGAACGTGCTGAGCAGTTCTTC | CASSLALRDRERAEQFF
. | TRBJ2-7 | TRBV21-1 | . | TGTGCCAGCAGCAAAGAACAGGGGACATTCTACGAGCAGTACTTC | CASSKEQGTFYEQYF
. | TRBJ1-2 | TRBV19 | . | TGTGCCAGTGTTGGGACGGTTAACTATGGCTACACCTTC | CASVGTVNYGYTF
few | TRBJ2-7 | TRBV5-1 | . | TGCGCCAGCAGCTTTAGAGGGGACTCCTACGAGCAGTACTTC | CASSFRGDSYEQYF
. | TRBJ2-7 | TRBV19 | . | TGTGCCAGTAGTCCCGATCACCGCTACGAGCAGTACTTC | CASSPDHRYEQYF
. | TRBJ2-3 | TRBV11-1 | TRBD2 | TGTGCCAGCAGCTTAGCGCTCGGTAGCGGGGCCGATACGCAGTATTTT | CASSLALGSGADTQYF
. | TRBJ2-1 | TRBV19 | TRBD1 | TGTGCCAGTAGGCCGACAGGGTCGGCAAATGAGCAGTTCTTC | CASRPTGSANEQFF
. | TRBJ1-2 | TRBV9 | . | TGTGCCAGCAGCAAAGGGACTGGCGGCTACACCTTC | CASSKGTGGYTF
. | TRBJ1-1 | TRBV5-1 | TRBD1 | TGCGCCAGCAGCTCGGGGACAGGTGGAGAAGCTTTCTTT | CASSSGTGGEAFF
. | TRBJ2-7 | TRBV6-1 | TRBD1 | TGTGCCAGCAGTGAAGCTGGGACAGACTCCTACGAGCAGTACTTC | CASSEAGTDSYEQYF
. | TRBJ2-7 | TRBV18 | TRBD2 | TGTGCCAGCTCACCTGCTAGCGGGGGGACCGAGCAGTACTTC | CASSPASGGTEQYF
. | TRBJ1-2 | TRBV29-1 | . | TGCAGCGCCGAGCAACAGGGAGGTGGCTACACCTTC | CSAEQQGGGYTF
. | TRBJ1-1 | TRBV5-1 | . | TGCGCCAGCAGACCGGCTAGGGGTTCCACTGAAGCTTTCTTT | CASRPARGSTEAFF
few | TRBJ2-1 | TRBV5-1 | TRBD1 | TGCGCCAGCAGCCCGGAGGGACAGGGGGCGATCTACAATGAGCAGTTCTTC | CASSPEGQGAIYNEQFF
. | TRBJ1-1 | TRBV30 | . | TGTGCCTGGAATCCAGACCCGAACACTGAAGCTTTCTTT | CAWNPDPNTEAFF
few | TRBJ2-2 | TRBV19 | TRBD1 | TGTGCCAGTAGCCTACCGGGACAGACCATCACCGGGGAGCTGTTTTTT | CASSLPGQTITGELFF
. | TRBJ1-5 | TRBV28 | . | TGTGCCAGCGTACTGGGGGAAAGCAATCAGCCCCAGCATTTT | CASVLGESNQPQHF
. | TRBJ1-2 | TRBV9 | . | TGTGCCAGCAGCGTAGAGGGTAGCGGCTACACCTTC | CASSVEGSGYTF
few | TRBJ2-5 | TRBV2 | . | TGTGCCAGCAACCCCCAAGAGACCCAGTACTTC | CASNPQETQYF
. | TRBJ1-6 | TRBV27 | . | TGTGCCAGCAGTTTAGTAGGGGTGGATTCACCCCTCCACTTT | CASSLVGVDSPLHF
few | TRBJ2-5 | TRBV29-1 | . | TGCAGCGTTTCTGCAGGGAGCCAAGAGACCCAGTACTTC | CSVSAGSQETQYF
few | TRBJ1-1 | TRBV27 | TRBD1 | TGTGCCAGCAGTTTCCGTATGGGACAGGGTGGTTTGAAATTAGAAGCTTTCTTT | CASSFRMGQGGLKLEAFF
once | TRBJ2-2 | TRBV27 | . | TGTGCCAGCAGTCTTAACCCGGGGCTGTTCACCGGGGAGCTGTTTTTT | CASSLNPGLFTGELFF
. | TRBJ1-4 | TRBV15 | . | TGTGCCACCAGCAGAGATGGCAGACCAACTAATGAAAAACTGTTTTTT | CATSRDGRPTNEKLFF
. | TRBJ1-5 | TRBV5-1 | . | TGCGCCAGCAGCTTGGCGGGCGGTGGGAATCAGCCCCAGCATTTT | CASSLAGGGNQPQHF
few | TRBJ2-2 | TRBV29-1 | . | TGCAGCGTTGGGCAGGGAGTGGCCGGGGAGCTGTTTTTT | CSVGQGVAGELFF
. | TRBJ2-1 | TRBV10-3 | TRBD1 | TGTGCCATCAGTGACCGGGACAGCACCTACAATGAGCAGTTCTTC | CAISDRDSTYNEQFF
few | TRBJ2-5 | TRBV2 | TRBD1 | TGTGCCAGCAGAGAGAGGGACAGTCAAGAGACCCAGTACTTC | CASRERDSQETQYF
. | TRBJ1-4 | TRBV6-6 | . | TGTGCCAGCAGTTACCCGGGGGGCTCTTTTGAAAAACTGTTTTTT | CASSYPGGSFEKLFF
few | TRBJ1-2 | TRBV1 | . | TGCACCAGCAGCCAAGTAGGCAGCCCCGGTAACTATGGCTACACCTTC | CTSSQVGSPGNYGYTF
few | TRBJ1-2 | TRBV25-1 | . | TGTGCCAGCAGTGAACACCGGGATCAAGGCTACACCTTC | CASSEHRDQGYTF
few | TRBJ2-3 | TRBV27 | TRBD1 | TGTGCCAGCAGTTTAACGACAGGGGCGGATACGCAGTATTTT | CASSLTTGADTQYF
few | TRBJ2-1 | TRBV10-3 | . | TGTGCCATCAGTGAGTCGAGCGGTGGAACAGGGATGAATGAGCAGTTCTTC | CAISESSGGTGMNEQFF
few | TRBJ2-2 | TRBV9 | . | TGTGCCAGCAGCGTAGAGGCAGGGGTCCTCGGGGACACCGGGGAGCTGTTTTTT | CASSVEAGVLGDTGELFF
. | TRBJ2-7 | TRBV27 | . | TGTGCCAGCAGTTCTCGGTATAATCTCTCCTACGAGCAGTACTTC | CASSSRYNLSYEQYF
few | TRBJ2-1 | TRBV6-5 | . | TGTGCCAGCAGTTATGTGTCCGAGGATGAGCAGTTCTTC | CASSYVSEDEQFF
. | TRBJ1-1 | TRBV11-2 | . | TGTGCCAGCAGCTCAAACATGAACACTGAAGCTTTCTTT | CASSSNMNTEAFF
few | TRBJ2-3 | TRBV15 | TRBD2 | TGTGCCACCATGGCGGGGGAACCAGGAGATACGCAGTATTTT | CATMAGEPGDTQYF
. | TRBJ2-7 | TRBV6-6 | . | TGTGCCAGCACCTCGAGCGATTCTGACGAGCAGTACTTC | CASTSSDSDEQYF
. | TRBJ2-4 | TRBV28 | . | TGTGCCAGCAGTTGGCCCGGGGCGGGGGCCAAAAACATTCAGTACTTC | CASSWPGAGAKNIQYF
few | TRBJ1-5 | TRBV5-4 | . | TGTGCCAGCAGCCCCGGGGTCGACCTAAATCAGCCCCAGCATTTT | CASSPGVDLNQPQHF
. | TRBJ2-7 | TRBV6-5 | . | TGTGCCAGCAGTTACTCGGCCGGGGCGGAGACCTACGAGCAGTACTTC | CASSYSAGAETYEQYF
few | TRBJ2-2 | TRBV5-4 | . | TGTGCCAGCAGCTTCGTCAGGGAAAACACCGGGGAGCTGTTTTTT | CASSFVRENTGELFF
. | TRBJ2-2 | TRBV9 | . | TGTGCCAGCAGCGTACCGGCTGGGACAACGAACACCGGGGAGCTGTTTTTT | CASSVPAGTTNTGELFF
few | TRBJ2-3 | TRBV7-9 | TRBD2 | TGTGCCAGCAGTCCTTCAGAGGGACTAGCGGGGTTATGGGATACGCAGTATTTT | CASSPSEGLAGLWDTQYF
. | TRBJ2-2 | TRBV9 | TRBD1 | TGTGCCAGCAGCGTAAGGGGACAGGGGGAATACACCGGGGAGCTGTTTTTT | CASSVRGQGEYTGELFF
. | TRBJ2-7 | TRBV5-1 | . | TGCGCCAGCAGCCCGACCAGTTCCTACGAGCAGTACTTC | CASSPTSSYEQYF
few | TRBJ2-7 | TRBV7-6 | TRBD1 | TGTGCCAGCAATAAAGGGACAGGGGGAAGATACGAGCAGTACTTC | CASNKGTGGRYEQYF
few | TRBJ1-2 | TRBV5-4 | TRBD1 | TGTGCCAGCAGCTCGGGGACAGGGTTGTACTATGGCTACACCTTC | CASSSGTGLYYGYTF
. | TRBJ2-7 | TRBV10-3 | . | TGTGCCATCAGTGCCCGGACAGACGAGCAGTACTTC | CAISARTDEQYF
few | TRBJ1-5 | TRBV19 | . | TGTGCCACCCGAGTGCCCAATCAGCCCCAGCATTTT | CATRVPNQPQHF
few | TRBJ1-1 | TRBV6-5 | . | TGTGCCAGCAGTTCGTCCACGAACACTGAAGCTTTCTTT | CASSSSTNTEAFF
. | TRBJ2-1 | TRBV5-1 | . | TGCGCCAGCAGCTTGGCCGGGAATGAGCAGTTCTTC | CASSLAGNEQFF
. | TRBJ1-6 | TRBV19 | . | TGTGCCAGTAGTTGGGGAGGTAATTCACCCCTCCACTTT | CASSWGGNSPLHF